This T cell receptor (beta chain) is drawn from a study of tissue T cells after allogeneic stem cell transplantation. Assay used: immunoSEQ multiplex PCR; TCRdb lists only in-frame clones, some missing. The data show approximately 5,000 clones, with under 50% seen just once and approximately 14% held by the top ten. Noted time point: mouse harvest day 14 after allogeneic transplant. Mouse grafts combined 10^7 T-cell-depleted bone marrow cells with 10^6 splenic CD5+ T cells. Mice had MHC-mismatched B6 into BALB/c GVHD, sampled day 7 or 14. CDR3 length: 18 amino acids. Germline loops: CDR1 SNHLY, CDR2 FYNGKV (reference sequence). Trimming removed 0 bases from V and 2 bases from J; junction bases left unmatched: 6. On this clone itself: Its specificity is unknown. The genes are named according to mouse. With the read ending 1 residue before the CDR3 end, the germline J gene is used to fill in that end.

Findings of the study overall: The study did not identify alloreactive or antigen-specific tissue TCRs, and some clones might be persisting host cells. In patients and mice, blood and spleen missed much of tissue repertoire. Within patients, tissue anatomy strongly shaped TCR repertoire composition.

This receptor was taken from a female BALB/c mouse given C57BL/6 T cells with graft-versus-host disease after an allogeneic hematopoietic cell transplant. The sequenced sample was gut tissue. The rearrangement links TRBV3 to TRBJ2-3; 12 bases match TRBD1. CDR3 DNA, as far as it was read: TGTGCCAGCAGCTTAGCGGGGGGACAGGGGGCTTATGCAGAAACGCTGTAT. This gives the protein CASSLAGGQGAYAETLY. The entire CDR3 sequence reads CASSLAGGQGAYAETLYF. Looking up the rest from reference TRBV3 and TRBJ2-3 gives the full variable domain: GPKVLQIPSHQIIDMGQMVTLNCDPVSNHLYFYWYKQILGQQMEFLVNFYNGKVMEKSKLFKDQFSVERPDGSYFTLKIQPTALEDSAVYFCASSLAGGQGAYAETLYFGSGTRLTVL.